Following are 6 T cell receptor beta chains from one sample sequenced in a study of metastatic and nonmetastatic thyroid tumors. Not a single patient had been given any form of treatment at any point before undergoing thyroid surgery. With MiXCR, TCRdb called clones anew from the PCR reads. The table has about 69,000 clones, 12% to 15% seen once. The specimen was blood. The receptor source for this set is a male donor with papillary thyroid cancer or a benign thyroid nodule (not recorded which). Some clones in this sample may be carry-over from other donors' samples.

CDR3 loop: CASSPAGPYEQYF. CDR3 nucleotides: TGTGCCAGCAGCCCCGCCGGGCCCTACGAGCAGTACTTC. The chain is built from TRBV7-9 and TRBJ2-7, with D unclear. Germline V CDR1 and CDR2: SEHNR, FQNEAQ (reference sequence). The CDR3 loop spans 13 amino acids. The V end was cut by 5 bases, the J end by 2 bases, with 10 bases between. Looking up the rest from reference TRBV7-9 and TRBJ2-7 gives the full variable domain: DTGVSQNPRHKITKRGQNVTFRCDPISEHNRLYWYRQTLGQGPEFLTYFQNEAQLEKSRLLSDRFSAERPKGSFSTLEIQRTEQGDSAMYLCASSPAGPYEQYFGPGTRLTVT.

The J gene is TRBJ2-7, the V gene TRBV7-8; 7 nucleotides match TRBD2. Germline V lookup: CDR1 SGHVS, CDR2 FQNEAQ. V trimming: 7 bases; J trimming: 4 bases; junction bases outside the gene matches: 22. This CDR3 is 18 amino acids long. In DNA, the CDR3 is TGTGCCAGCATCAGAGGGAGGGGACTATCGGGAGGTAGATACGAGCAGTACTTC. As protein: CASIRGRGLSGGRYEQYF.

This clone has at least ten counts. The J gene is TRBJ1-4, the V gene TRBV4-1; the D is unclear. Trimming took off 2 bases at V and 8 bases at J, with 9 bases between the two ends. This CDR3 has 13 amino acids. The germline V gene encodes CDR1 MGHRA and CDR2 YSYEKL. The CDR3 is CASSQNYGEKLFF. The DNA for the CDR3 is TGCGCCAGCAGCCAAAATTATGGGGAAAAACTGTTTTTT.

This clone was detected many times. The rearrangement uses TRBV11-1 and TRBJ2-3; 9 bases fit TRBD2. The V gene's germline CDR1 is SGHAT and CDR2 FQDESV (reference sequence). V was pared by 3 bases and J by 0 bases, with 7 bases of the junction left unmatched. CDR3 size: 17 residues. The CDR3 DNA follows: TGTGCCAGCAGCTTTATCGGGCTAGCGGGGAGCACAGATACGCAGTATTTT. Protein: CASSFIGLAGSTDTQYF.

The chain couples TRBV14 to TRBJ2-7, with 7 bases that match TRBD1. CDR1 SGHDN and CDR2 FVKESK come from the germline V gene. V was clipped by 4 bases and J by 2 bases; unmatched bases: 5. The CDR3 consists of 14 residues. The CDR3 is CASSLGQWPYEQYF. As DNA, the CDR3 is TGTGCCAGCAGCCTGGGACAGTGGCCCTACGAGCAGTACTTC.

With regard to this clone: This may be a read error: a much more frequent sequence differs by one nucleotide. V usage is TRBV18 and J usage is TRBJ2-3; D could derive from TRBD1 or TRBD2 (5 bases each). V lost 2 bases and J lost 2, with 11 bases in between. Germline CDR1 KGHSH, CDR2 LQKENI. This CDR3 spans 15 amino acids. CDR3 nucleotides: TGTGCCAGCTCACCATGGGACCCTATCACAGATACGCAGTATTTT. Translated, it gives CASSPWDPITDTQYF.